These 2 T cell receptor beta chains came from one sample sequenced in a study of T cell responses to AZD1222 COVID-19 vaccine (dated by TCRdb to the early 2020s). The library was built by means of the immunoSEQ multiplex PCR assay. TCRdb obtained this table from immuneACCESS and retained in-frame rearrangements with V and J assigned. These tables miss some clones; where compared with another copy, unresolved V genes account for less than half of the shortfall, and the remainder is unexplained. This sample holds about 93,000 clones; 65% to 90% were observed only once. About 6% of the sample lies in the top ten. This specimen's time point label, per the study, means: baseline before first vaccination. The sample was peripheral blood, taken on day 0 of AZD1222 vaccination. Every receptor here comes from an adult in good health.

The rearrangement joins TRBV18 to TRBJ1-1, with a tentative D call TRBD1 (6 bases). CDR3 length: 14 amino acids. CDR1 KGHSH and CDR2 LQKENI come from the germline V gene. Deletions cut 8 bases from V and 0 bases from J, with 13 bases between. The CDR3 loop is CASRGTFMNTEAFF. The CDR3 nucleotides are TGTGCCAGCCGGGGGACATTCATGAACACTGAAGCTTTCTTT. Full variable domain (outside the CDR3, taken from reference TRBV18 and TRBJ1-1): NAGVMQNPRHLVRRRGQEARLRCSPMKGHSHVYWYRQLPEEGLKFMVYLQKENIIDESGMPKERFSAEFPKEGPSILRIQQVVRGDSAAYFCASRGTFMNTEAFFGQGTRLTVV.

The V call is TRBV2, the J call TRBJ2-7; 10 nucleotides match TRBD2. This CDR3 spans 16 amino acids. V shed 2 bases, J shed 6 bases, and the junction held 10 bases outside the gene matches. Germline values: CDR1 SNHLY, CDR2 FYNNEI. This chain's CDR3 is CASSELHSGGAVEQYF. Here the CDR3 DNA reads TGTGCCAGCAGTGAACTTCACAGCGGGGGGGCTGTCGAGCAGTACTTC. The full variable domain, rest sourced from reference TRBV2 and TRBJ2-7, is EPEVTQTPSHQVTQMGQEVILRCVPISNHLYFYWYRQILGQKVEFLVSFYNNEISEKSEIFDDQFSVERPDGSNFTLKIRSTKLEDSAMYFCASSELHSGGAVEQYFGPGTRLTVT.